This paragraph reports one TCR beta chain. Its target is not known. The CDR3 runs 17 residues. V lost 3 bases, J lost 6 bases, and 13 bases stayed unmatched. CDR1 KGHSH and CDR2 LQKENI come from the germline V gene. This specimen comes from a study of regulatory T cells. Study conclusions and caveats: In CD3G-deficient patients, conventional CD4+ T cells were enriched for hydrophobic CDR3 residues at positions 6 and 7. Skewed V and J usage and few unique V-J pairs marked patient repertoires, most in Tregs.

Primers: 52 TRBV forward and 13 TRBJ reverse. Measured with immunoSEQ multiplex PCR; TCRdb has only the in-frame clones, and not every one. The sample consists of tens of thousands of clones, around nine tenths of them appearing once. Autoimmunity was present in every CD3G-deficient patient, worse in two. Patients aged 2 to 39 years had fewer naive T cells. CD4+ cells were sorted into CD25-high CD127-low regulatory cells and CD25-low CD127-high conventional cells. The V and J genes are TRBV18 and TRBJ2-1; the match to TRBD1 covers 8 bases. Sequencing was carried out using conventional CD4+ T cells sorted from blood. The clonotype originates from a child younger than 18 with CD3G deficiency. CDR3 DNA: TGTGCCAGCTCACCGTTCGGACAGGGTCAAAGGGGCAATGAGCAGTTCTTC. Translating gives CASSPFGQGQRGNEQFF.